This TCR beta chain was sequenced in a study of T cells in Graves' hyperthyroidism and ophthalmopathy. Authors of the study amplified TCR beta CDR3 regions from RNA transcripts. Researchers ran a first-round RT-PCR on the TCR CDR3 using the HTBI primer set. TCRdb itself ran the multiplex PCR reads through MiXCR, one entry per CDR3 protein. The sample holds approximately 600,000 distinct CDR3 sequences, 12% to 15% seen once. This clonotype was seen repeatedly, ten times or more. The target antigen is unknown. Diagnoses were established using clinical symptoms, serum thyroxine and TRAb, thyroid ultrasound and orbital computed tomography. V lost 2 bases to trimming and J lost 5 bases, with 19 bases between them. The CDR3 runs to 17 residues. The germline V gene has CDR1 SGHTA and CDR2 FQGTGA. Study findings and constraints: The model made its ophthalmopathy prediction, and onset followed a median 6.5 months later.

Material for sequencing was blood. The source is a woman aged 18-29 years with Graves' ophthalmopathy. The chain carries TRBV7-3 and TRBJ1-5, with TRBD1 as a possible D gene (5 bases). CDR3 in DNA: TGTGCCAGCAGCTTAGGGGCGATCGGGGGTGGTCATCAGCCCCAGCATTTT. Translation: CASSLGAIGGGHQPQHF.